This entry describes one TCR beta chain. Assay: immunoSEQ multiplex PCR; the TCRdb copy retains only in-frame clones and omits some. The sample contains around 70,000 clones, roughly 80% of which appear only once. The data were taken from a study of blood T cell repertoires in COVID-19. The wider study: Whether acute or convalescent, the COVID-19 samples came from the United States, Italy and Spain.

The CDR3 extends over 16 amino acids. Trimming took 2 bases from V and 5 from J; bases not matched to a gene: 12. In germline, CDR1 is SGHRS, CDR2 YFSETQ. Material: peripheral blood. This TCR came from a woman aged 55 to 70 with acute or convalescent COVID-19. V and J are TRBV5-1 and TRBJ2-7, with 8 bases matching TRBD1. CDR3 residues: CASSFEWMTGADEQYF. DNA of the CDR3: TGCGCCAGCAGCTTCGAGTGGATGACAGGGGCCGACGAGCAGTACTTC.